This T cell receptor beta chain was documented in a study of T-cell memory formation after mild COVID-19. Study at large: TCR clusters were mostly confined to one donor each.

TCRdb used MiXCR to reprocess the 5' RACE reads, holding one entry per CDR3 protein. The sample has about 350,000 distinct CDR3 sequences; approximately 29% are singletons. Study results and limitations: Memory cells collected pre-infection included some clones that later responded, suggesting cross-reactive memory joined. Day 15 to 85 contracting clones showed balanced CD4/CD8; day 15 to 37 expanders favored CD4+.

V lost 0 bases to trimming and J lost 5 bases, with 14 bases between them. The length of the CDR3 is 16 residues. Germline values: CDR1 ENHRY, CDR2 SYGVKD. Of note for this clonotype: Its antigen is not identified.

The chain couples TRBV10-3 to TRBJ2-1; D is unclear. Sequencing input: PBMCs or a T cell subset sorted from them (not recorded which). This receptor was identified in an adult woman who had mild COVID-19 (a few samples of this study predate the infection). Cell type and time point are not known. The CDR3 DNA reads as TGTGCCATCAGTGAGTCCGACCGCGCTGGGGACAATGAGCAGTTCTTC. This gives the protein CAISESDRAGDNEQFF.